This T cell receptor (beta chain) emerged from a study of T cells in Graves' hyperthyroidism and ophthalmopathy. This clonotype has just a few counts. Amplification targeted TCR beta CDR3 regions from RNA transcripts. Using the HTBI primer set, a first-round RT-PCR was run on the TCR CDR3. TCRdb reanalysed the multiplex PCR reads using MiXCR and keeps one entry per CDR3 protein. The table lists hundreds of thousands of distinct CDR3 sequences, approximately 18% of them singletons. CDR1 and CDR2 from the germline V gene are MNHNY and SVGAGI (reference sequence). The CDR3 spans 14 residues. With 0 bases removed from V and 3 bases from J, the gap between germline ends came to 9 bases.

The chain has TRBV6-6 and TRBJ2-7; TRBD2 is a possible D gene (6 bases). The sample was blood. The clonotype originates from a woman aged 50 to 60 with Graves' hyperthyroidism that later progressed to Graves' ophthalmopathy. CDR3 bases: TGTGCCAGCAGTTACTCTGGAGGGTTCTACGAGCAGTACTTC. Protein sequence: CASSYSGGFYEQYF.